The 27 T cell receptor beta chains listed next were all sequenced from one sample in a study of glioma-infiltrating T cells after dendritic cell vaccination. Sequenced by immunoSEQ multiplex PCR; TCRdb stores in-frame clones only, minus some. The sample shows tens of thousands of clones, almost 85% of them seen only once. The material sequenced was blood, taken before dendritic cell vaccination. Receptor source: a human donor with glioblastoma.

The chain is built from TRBV7-3 and TRBJ2-1; 15 bases match TRBD2. CDR1 and CDR2 (germline): SGHTA, FQGTGA. The length of the CDR3 is 22 residues. Trimming took 0 bases from V and 3 from J; bases not matched to a gene: 15. CDR3 nucleotide sequence: TGTGCCAGCAGCTTAACTAGAATAGGACTAGCGGGGGGGCCGACCCTCTACAATGAGCAGTTCTTC. Residues: CASSLTRIGLAGGPTLYNEQFF.

The rearrangement joins TRBV6-5 to TRBJ2-7; 7 nucleotides match TRBD2. J was trimmed by 5 bases and V by 2 bases; bases with no gene match: 6. The CDR3 sequence is 14 residues long. Germline CDR1 and CDR2: MNHEY and SVGAGI. CDR3 coding DNA: TGTGCCAGCAGTTACCAAAGCGGGGCGGACGAGCAGTACTTC. Encoded protein: CASSYQSGADEQYF.

The rearrangement joins TRBV30 to TRBJ1-3; perhaps TRBD1 as D (5 bases). The CDR3 is 15 residues long. Per germline, CDR1 GTSNPN and CDR2 SVGIG (reference sequence). V lost 3 bases and J lost 2, with 14 bases in between. CDR3 sequence reads: CAWRGTGGTGNTIYF. In DNA form, the CDR3 reads TGTGCCTGGAGGGGGACGGGGGGAACTGGAAACACCATATATTTT.

The chain carries TRBV5-3 and TRBJ1-1, with 8 nucleotides matching TRBD1. TRBV5-3 falls under the ORF class, with uncertain function. V was pared by 6 bases and J by 0 bases, with 4 bases of the junction left unmatched. The CDR3 has 14 residues. The CDR3 here is CARNHRGVNTEAFF. The CDR3 DNA is TGTGCCAGAAACCACAGGGGGGTGAACACTGAAGCTTTCTTT.

CDR3 in amino acids: CASSQLAGGYNEQFF. CDR3 bases: TGTGCCAGCAGCCAACTAGCGGGGGGGTACAATGAGCAGTTCTTC. The chain employs TRBV14 and TRBJ2-1; 12 bases line up with TRBD2. Losses at the gene ends were 2 bases for V and 4 bases for J; bases not matched to a gene: 0. This CDR3 region has 15 residues. CDR1 is SGHDN, CDR2 FVKESK, per germline.

The chain has TRBV5-6 and TRBJ2-4, with a tentative D call TRBD1 (6 bases). V lost 3 bases and J 0 bases, leaving 16 bases between the germline ends. The germline CDR1 and CDR2 sequences are SGHDT and YYEEEE. The CDR3 consists of 17 residues. CDR3 in amino acids: CASSSDSVGLAKNIQYF. The CDR3 nucleotides are TGTGCCAGCAGCTCGGACAGTGTGGGCCTAGCCAAAAACATTCAGTACTTC.

There are a few counts of this clone. The V call is TRBV5-1, the J call TRBJ2-7, with 10 nucleotides matching TRBD1. The J segment lost 3 bases and the V segment lost 6 bases, leaving 9 bases of the junction unmatched. The CDR3 totals 15 residues. Germline V gene lookup returns CDR1 SGHRS and CDR2 YFSETQ. CDR3 in DNA: TGCGCCAGCACCCCCGGGACAGGGGTTTTCTACGAGCAGTACTTC. Translation gives CASTPGTGVFYEQYF.

The DNA of the CDR3 is TGTGCCTGGAGTAAGGGGGCCAGAAATCAGCCCCAGCATTTT. This gives the protein CAWSKGARNQPQHF. The rearrangement links TRBV30 to TRBJ1-5; TRBD1 aligns across 7 bases. CDR1 and CDR2 (germline): GTSNPN, SVGIG (reference sequence). The V gene end was trimmed by 2 bases and the J gene end by 4 bases; junction bases not matched to a gene: 5. The CDR3 loop spans 14 amino acids.

This clone showed up just once. CDR3 coding DNA: TGCGCCAGCAGCCAAGATCAGGGACTCGGGGAGCTGTTTTTT. This encodes CASSQDQGLGELFF. The chain links TRBV4-3 to TRBJ2-2; weak D call: TRBD2 (6 bases). Trimming cost V 0 bases and J 7 bases, with 9 bases left between them. The CDR3 is made up of 14 amino acids. Germline V gene sequence: CDR1 LGHNA, CDR2 YSLEER.

V gene TRBV4-3 combines with J gene TRBJ2-7; no clear D gene. Germline V gene lookup returns CDR1 LGHNA and CDR2 YSLEER. This CDR3 is built from 18 residues. V was cut by 1 base and J by 0 bases, with 19 bases left in between. In nucleotides, the CDR3 is TGCGCCAGCAGCCAAGTTTTTTCCCCCGAGGCCTTCTCCTACGAGCAGTACTTC. This codes for CASSQVFSPEAFSYEQYF.

This clone was seen only once. V is TRBV18 and J is TRBJ1-1, with D possibly being TRBD1 (6 bases). The CDR3 totals 16 residues. The V gene lost 0 bases and the J gene lost 10 bases, with 21 bases spanning the gap. In germline, CDR1 is KGHSH, CDR2 LQKENI. For the CDR3, the DNA is TGTGCCAGCTCACCACCCGCGCAGGGGCTGAGAGGGGGAGCTTTCTTT. This sequence encodes CASSPPAQGLRGGAFF.

The chain combines TRBV6-6 with TRBJ1-2, with 8 bases identical to TRBD1. V was clipped by 5 bases and J by 6 bases; unmatched bases: 11. This CDR3 is 15 amino acids long. The germline V gene encodes CDR1 MNHNY and CDR2 SVGAGI (reference sequence). CDR3 residues: CASSRRQGMSHGYTF. CDR3 coding DNA: TGTGCCAGCAGTAGACGACAGGGGATGTCCCATGGCTACACCTTC.

A few counts support this clone. This rearrangement joins TRBV7-8 to TRBJ1-3; D unclear. The CDR3 has 16 residues. Germline lookup yields CDR1 SGHVS and CDR2 FQNEAQ. The V and J ends lost 4 bases and 4 bases respectively, with 17 bases between them. CDR3: CASSSIGSNLGNTIYF. In DNA, the CDR3 is TGTGCCAGCAGCTCCATCGGGTCCAACCTAGGAAACACCATATATTTT.

This chain connects TRBV6-6 to TRBJ2-5, with D tentatively TRBD1 (6 bases). The CDR3 is made up of 11 amino acids. The germline CDR1 and CDR2 sequences are MNHNY and SVGAGI (reference sequence). V lost 6 bases to trimming and J lost 5 bases, with 7 bases between them. The CDR3 loop reads CASRGAETQYF. For the CDR3, the DNA is TGTGCCAGCAGGGGGGCGGAGACCCAGTACTTC.

The gene calls are TRBV15 and TRBJ2-3, with 10 bases matching TRBD2. Germline CDR1 reads LNHNV; CDR2 reads YYDKDF (reference sequence). V dropped 2 bases and J dropped 2; count of bases not matched to a gene: 4. This CDR3 contains 16 residues. CDR3 in amino acids: CATSRPSGGTTDTQYF. In nucleotides, the CDR3 is TGTGCCACCAGCAGACCTAGCGGGGGAACCACAGATACGCAGTATTTT. Combining the CDR3 with reference TRBV15 and TRBJ2-3 gives the whole variable domain DAMVIQNPRYQVTQFGKPVTLSCSQTLNHNVMYWYQQKSSQAPKLLFHYYDKDFNNEADTPDNFQSRRPNTSFCFLDIRSPGLGDTAMYLCATSRPSGGTTDTQYFGPGTRLTVL.

V usage is TRBV29-1 and J usage is TRBJ2-3; TRBD1 might be the D (6 bases). The CDR3 loop spans 12 amino acids. CDR1 is SQVTM and CDR2 is ANQGSEA in the germline V gene. The V end lost 2 bases, the J end lost 5 bases, and 8 bases lay between the germline ends. Here the CDR3 DNA reads TGCAGCGTTGAAACAGGGAGAGATACGCAGTATTTT. Protein: CSVETGRDTQYF.

The rearrangement uses TRBV6-4 and TRBJ2-2; 10 nucleotides match TRBD1. The CDR3 runs to 14 residues. V lost 7 bases to trimming and J lost 4 bases; unmatched junction nucleotides: 3. CDR1 and CDR2 (germline): MRHNA, SNTAGT. The CDR3 DNA reads TGTGCCAGCAAGACAGGGGGCGGCACCGGGGAGCTGTTTTTT. Translation gives CASKTGGGTGELFF.

This chain uses TRBV7-9 with TRBJ1-5; weak D call: TRBD1 (6 bases). Germline CDR1 and CDR2: SEHNR and FQNEAQ (reference sequence). The V end was cut by 1 base, the J end by 6 bases, with 10 bases between. This CDR3 comprises 14 residues. The CDR3 DNA is TGTGCCAGCAGCTTAGACAGGGTAGCTCAGCCCCAGCATTTT. Its translation: CASSLDRVAQPQHF.

The V gene is TRBV4-3, the J gene TRBJ1-2, with 8 bases aligning to TRBD1. With 0 bases clipped from V and 4 bases from J, the junction kept 1 base outside the gene matches. The CDR3 is made up of 14 amino acids. Per the germline V gene, CDR1 is LGHNA and CDR2 is YSLEER. The CDR3 here is CASSQDRGPYGYTF. CDR3 DNA: TGCGCCAGCAGCCAAGACAGGGGGCCCTATGGCTACACCTTC.

The chain employs TRBV28 and TRBJ1-5; TRBD1 agrees at 9 bases. The germline V gene has CDR1 MDHEN and CDR2 SYDVKM. This CDR3 is 14 amino acids long. Unmatched junction bases numbered 8, after V lost 5 bases and J lost 9 bases. CDR3 loop: CASSIPGTGTPQHF. The CDR3, as DNA: TGTGCCAGCAGTATTCCCGGGACAGGGACGCCCCAGCATTTT.

The DNA of the CDR3 is TGTGCCAGCAGCTCCCTAGGTTCCCCTAGTTTACAAGAGACCCAGTACTTC. It encodes CASSSLGSPSLQETQYF. This chain connects TRBV7-8 to TRBJ2-5; D is unclear. Germline V gene lookup returns CDR1 SGHVS and CDR2 FQNEAQ. The CDR3 is 17 amino acids. The V end lost 4 bases, the J end lost 2 bases, and 20 bases lay between the germline ends.

The J gene is TRBJ1-1, the V gene TRBV7-2; the D gene is possibly TRBD1 (6 bases). The CDR3 is made up of 16 amino acids. CDR1 and CDR2 from the germline V gene are SGHTA and FQGNSA. V lost 3 bases to trimming and J lost 6 bases, with 20 bases between them. The CDR3 bases are TGTGCCAGCAGCTTCGATCCCCTCGGGGGGCGGGCTGAAGCTTTCTTT. Translation: CASSFDPLGGRAEAFF.

In nucleotides, the CDR3 is TGTGCCAGCAGCACCGCGTACGGGGGGGGCAGCTATGGCTACACCTTC. Translation: CASSTAYGGGSYGYTF. The J gene is TRBJ1-2, the V gene TRBV7-8; perhaps TRBD1 as D (6 bases). V was pared by 5 bases and J by 4 bases, with 20 bases between. The CDR3 loop spans 16 amino acids. Per the germline V gene, CDR1 is SGHVS and CDR2 is FQNEAQ.

The genes are TRBV4-3 and TRBJ2-7; D is undetermined. Germline V gives CDR1 LGHNA, CDR2 YSLEER. This CDR3 is built from 14 residues. V lost 0 bases and J 1 base, leaving 7 bases between the germline ends. The CDR3 protein is CASSQDSSSYEQYF. The CDR3, as DNA: TGCGCCAGCAGCCAAGACAGTTCATCCTACGAGCAGTACTTC.

This chain connects TRBV5-1 to TRBJ2-1, with 8 bases matching TRBD2. V shed 0 bases and J 4 bases; nucleotides not matched to a gene: 6. There are 16 residues in the CDR3. Germline V gives CDR1 SGHRS, CDR2 YFSETQ. CDR3 in DNA: TGCGCCAGCAGCTTGGGGGCCGGGGGGGGGTACAATGAGCAGTTCTTC. It translates to CASSLGAGGGYNEQFF.

The gene calls are TRBV7-2 and TRBJ2-3, with TRBD2 identical over 12 bases. Germline V gene data show CDR1 as SGHTA and CDR2 as FQGNSA. V was pared by 2 bases and J by 2 bases, with 2 bases of the junction left unmatched. The CDR3 is made up of 16 amino acids. The CDR3 loop reads CASSLTSGGNTDTQYF. In DNA, the CDR3 is TGTGCCAGCAGCTTAACTAGCGGGGGGAACACAGATACGCAGTATTTT.

This clone appeared a single time. This chain uses TRBV10-2 with TRBJ2-1, with 7 bases that match TRBD1. V was clipped by 6 bases and J by 0 bases; unmatched bases: 2. The germline V gene has CDR1 WSHSY and CDR2 SAAADI. This CDR3 has 14 amino acids. CDR3 sequence reads: CASSRDSSYNEQFF. CDR3 coding DNA: TGCGCCAGCAGCCGGGACAGCTCCTACAATGAGCAGTTCTTC.